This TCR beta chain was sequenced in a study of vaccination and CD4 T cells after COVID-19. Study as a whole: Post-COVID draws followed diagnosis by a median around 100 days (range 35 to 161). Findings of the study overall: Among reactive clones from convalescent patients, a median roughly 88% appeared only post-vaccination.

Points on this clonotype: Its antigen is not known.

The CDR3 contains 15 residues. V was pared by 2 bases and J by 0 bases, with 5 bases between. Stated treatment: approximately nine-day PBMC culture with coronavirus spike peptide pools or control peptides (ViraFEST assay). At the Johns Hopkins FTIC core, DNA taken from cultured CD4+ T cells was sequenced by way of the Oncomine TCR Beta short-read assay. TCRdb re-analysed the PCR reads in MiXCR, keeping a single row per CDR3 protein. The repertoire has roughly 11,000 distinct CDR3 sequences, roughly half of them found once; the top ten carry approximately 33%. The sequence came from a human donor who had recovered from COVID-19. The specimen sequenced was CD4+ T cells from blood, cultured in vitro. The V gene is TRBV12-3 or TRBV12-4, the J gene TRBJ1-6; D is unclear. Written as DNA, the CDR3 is TGTGCCAGCAGTTTAAGAGCCTCCTATAATTCACCCCTCCACTTT. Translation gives CASSLRASYNSPLHF.